One T cell receptor beta chain is described in this entry. Its antigen is currently unknown. Unique molecular identifiers were present on the cDNA, and a universal primer site came from template switching. TCRdb processed the 5' RACE reads anew with MiXCR; each CDR3 protein has one entry. The sample consists of around 480,000 distinct CDR3 sequences, roughly an eighth of them appearing once. Everyone who donated was a healthy Caucasian. The CDR3 is 17 amino acids. With 5 bases clipped from V and 1 base from J, the junction kept 12 bases outside the gene matches. The germline V gene has CDR1 SEHNR and CDR2 FQNEAQ (reference sequence). These data originate in a study of identical twins. Study results and limitations: Researchers caution that invariant MAIT and iNKT cells could partly confound zero-insertion analyses.

These data were also reused for a study on yellow fever vaccine responses in identical twins. That source notes: Twins' T cell vaccine responses reportedly looked partly convergent, partly personalized.

Sequenced material: CD4+ T cells sorted from blood. The sequence was obtained from a woman aged 18-35 years in good health. This rearrangement joins TRBV7-9 to TRBJ2-3, with TRBD2 identical over 7 bases. The CDR3 protein is CASSVSGHRGGTDTQYF. The CDR3 DNA reads TGTGCCAGCAGCGTTAGCGGGCATAGAGGAGGCACAGATACGCAGTATTTT.